What follows is one T cell receptor beta chain and its context. What it binds is unknown. This entry comes from a study of CD8 T cells in ankylosing spondylitis. The study, taken as a whole, reports: Disease-linked clones reportedly concentrated significantly in matched ankylosing spondylitis synovial fluid. What seemed typical of ankylosing spondylitis blood was a TCR beta motif built from 7 or 8 highly homologous variants. Certain motif variants had earlier appeared in reactive arthritis synovial fluid and blood.

This CDR3 has 15 amino acids. V trimming: 8 bases; J trimming: 5 bases; junction bases outside the gene matches: 10. Germline assignment: CDR1 SEHNR and CDR2 FQNEAQ (reference sequence). The TCR beta libraries were generated through quantitative 5'-RACE incorporating molecular barcodes. In TCRdb, the 5' RACE reads were re-called with MiXCR into one record per CDR3 protein. The sample holds roughly 100,000 distinct CDR3 sequences; about 8.5% are singletons and the top ten take nearly 10%. The clonotype comes from a male donor with ankylosing spondylitis or in good health (not recorded which). Sequenced sample: blood, either unsorted or a sorted T cell fraction (not recorded which). This rearrangement joins TRBV7-9 to TRBJ2-1; 9 nucleotides align to TRBD1. DNA of the CDR3: TGTGCCAGCGACTCGATGGACAGGGGACACAATGAGCAGTTCTTC. Protein: CASDSMDRGHNEQFF.